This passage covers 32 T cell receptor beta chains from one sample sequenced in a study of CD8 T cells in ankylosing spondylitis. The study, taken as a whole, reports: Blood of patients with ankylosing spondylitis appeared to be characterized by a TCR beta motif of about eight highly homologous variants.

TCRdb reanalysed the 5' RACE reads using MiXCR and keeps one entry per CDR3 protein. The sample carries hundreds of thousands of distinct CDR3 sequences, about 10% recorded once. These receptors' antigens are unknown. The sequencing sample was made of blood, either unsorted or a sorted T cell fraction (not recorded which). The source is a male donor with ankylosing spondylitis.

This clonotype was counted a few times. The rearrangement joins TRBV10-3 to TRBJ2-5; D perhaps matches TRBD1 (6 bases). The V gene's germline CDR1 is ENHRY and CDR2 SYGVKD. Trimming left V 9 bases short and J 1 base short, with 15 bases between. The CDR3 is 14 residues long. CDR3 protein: CAIADSPTQETQYF. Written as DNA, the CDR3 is TGTGCCATTGCGGACAGCCCGACCCAAGAGACCCAGTACTTC.

CDR3 nucleotides: TGTGCCAGCAGCTTATCTAATGGGGAAACGAACACCGGGGAGCTGTTTTTT. This sequence encodes CASSLSNGETNTGELFF. The J gene is TRBJ2-2, the V gene TRBV7-6; D not resolved. V was shortened by 2 bases and J by 0 bases, with 13 bases between the two germline ends. CDR1 and CDR2 from the germline V gene are SGHVS and FNYEAQ. The CDR3 has 17 amino acids. The full variable domain, completed using reference TRBV7-6 and TRBJ2-2, is GAGVSQSPRYKVTKRGQDVALRCDPISGHVSLYWYRQALGQGPEFLTYFNYEAQQDKSGLPNDRFSAERPEGSISTLTIQRTEQRDSAMYRCASSLSNGETNTGELFFGEGSRLTVL.

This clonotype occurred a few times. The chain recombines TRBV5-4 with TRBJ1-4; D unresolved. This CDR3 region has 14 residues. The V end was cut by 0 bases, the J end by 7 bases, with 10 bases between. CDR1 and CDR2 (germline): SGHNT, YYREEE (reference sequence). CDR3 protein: CASSLEGQGEKLFF. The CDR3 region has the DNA TGTGCCAGCAGCTTGGAAGGGCAAGGTGAAAAACTGTTTTTT.

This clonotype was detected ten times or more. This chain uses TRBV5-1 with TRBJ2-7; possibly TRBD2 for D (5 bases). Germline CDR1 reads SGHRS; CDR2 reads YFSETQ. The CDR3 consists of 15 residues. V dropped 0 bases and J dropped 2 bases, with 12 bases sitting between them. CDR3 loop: CASSLAGGFAYEQYF. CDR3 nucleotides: TGCGCCAGCAGCTTGGCCGGCGGGTTCGCCTACGAGCAGTACTTC.

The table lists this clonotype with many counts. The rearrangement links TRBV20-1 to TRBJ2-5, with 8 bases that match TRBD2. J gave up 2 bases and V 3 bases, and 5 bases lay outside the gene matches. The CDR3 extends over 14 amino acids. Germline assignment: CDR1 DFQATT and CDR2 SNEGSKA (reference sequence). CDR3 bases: TGCAGTGCTAGTTTTTCTAGCGGGCAAGAGACCCAGTACTTC. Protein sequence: CSASFSSGQETQYF.

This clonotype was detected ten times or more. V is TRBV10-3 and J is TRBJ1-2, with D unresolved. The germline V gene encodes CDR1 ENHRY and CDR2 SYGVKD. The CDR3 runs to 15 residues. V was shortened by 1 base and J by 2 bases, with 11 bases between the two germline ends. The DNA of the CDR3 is TGTGCCATCAGTGAGTTAGTAGCAAGCAACTATGGCTACACCTTC. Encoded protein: CAISELVASNYGYTF.

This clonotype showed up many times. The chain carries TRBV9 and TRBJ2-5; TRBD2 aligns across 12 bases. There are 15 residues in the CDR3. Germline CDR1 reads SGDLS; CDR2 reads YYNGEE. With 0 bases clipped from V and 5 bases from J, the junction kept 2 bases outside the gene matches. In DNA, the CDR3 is TGTGCCAGCAGCGTAGGACTAGCGGGGGTGGAGACCCAGTACTTC. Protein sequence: CASSVGLAGVETQYF.

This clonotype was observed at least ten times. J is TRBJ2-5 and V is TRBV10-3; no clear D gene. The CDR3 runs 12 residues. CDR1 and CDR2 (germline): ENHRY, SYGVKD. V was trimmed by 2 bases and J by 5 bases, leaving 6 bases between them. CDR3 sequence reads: CAISEGSETQYF. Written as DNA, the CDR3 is TGTGCCATCAGTGAGGGGTCGGAGACCCAGTACTTC.

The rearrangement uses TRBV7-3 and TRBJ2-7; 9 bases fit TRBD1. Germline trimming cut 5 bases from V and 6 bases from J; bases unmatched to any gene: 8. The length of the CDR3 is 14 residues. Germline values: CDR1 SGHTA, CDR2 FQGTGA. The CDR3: CASSRPGQGSEQYF. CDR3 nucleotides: TGTGCCAGCAGCCGCCCGGGACAGGGTAGCGAGCAGTACTTC.

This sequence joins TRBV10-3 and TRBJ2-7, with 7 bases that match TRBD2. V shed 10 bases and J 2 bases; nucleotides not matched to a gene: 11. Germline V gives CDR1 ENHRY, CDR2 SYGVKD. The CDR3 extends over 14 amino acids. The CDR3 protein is CATGEGPSPYEQYF. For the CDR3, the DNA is TGTGCCACCGGGGAGGGTCCCTCTCCCTACGAGCAGTACTTC.

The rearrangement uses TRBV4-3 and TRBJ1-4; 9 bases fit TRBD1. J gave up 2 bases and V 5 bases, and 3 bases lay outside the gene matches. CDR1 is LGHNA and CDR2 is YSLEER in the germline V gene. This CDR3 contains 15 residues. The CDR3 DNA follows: TGCGCCAGCAGCTTAACAGGGGGCACTAATGAAAAACTGTTTTTT. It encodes CASSLTGGTNEKLFF.

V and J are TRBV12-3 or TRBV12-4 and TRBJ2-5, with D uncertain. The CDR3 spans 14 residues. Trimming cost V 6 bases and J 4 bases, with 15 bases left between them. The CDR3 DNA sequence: TGTGCCAGCAGCCTAATAAGGCCCCTAGAGACCCAGTACTTC. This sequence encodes CASSLIRPLETQYF.

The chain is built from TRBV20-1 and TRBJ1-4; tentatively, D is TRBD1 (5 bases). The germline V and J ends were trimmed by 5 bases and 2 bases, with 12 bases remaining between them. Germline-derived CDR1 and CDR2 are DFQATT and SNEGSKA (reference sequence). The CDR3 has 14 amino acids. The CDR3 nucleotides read TGCAGTGCTGGGGGGAGGAGGACTAATGAAAAACTGTTTTTT. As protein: CSAGGRRTNEKLFF.

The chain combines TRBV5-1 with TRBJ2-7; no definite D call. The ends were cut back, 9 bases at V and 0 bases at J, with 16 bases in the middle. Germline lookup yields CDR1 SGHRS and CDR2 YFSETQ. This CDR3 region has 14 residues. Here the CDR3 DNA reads TGCGCCACAAAGGTGACTGCTGCCTCCTACGAGCAGTACTTC. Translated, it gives CATKVTAASYEQYF.

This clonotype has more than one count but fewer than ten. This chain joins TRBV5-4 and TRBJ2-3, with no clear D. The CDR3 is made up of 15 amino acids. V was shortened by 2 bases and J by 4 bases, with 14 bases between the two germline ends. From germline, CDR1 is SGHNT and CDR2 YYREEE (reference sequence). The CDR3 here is CASSFTSGSADTQYF. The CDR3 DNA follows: TGTGCCAGCAGCTTTACCTCGGGTTCAGCAGATACGCAGTATTTT.

The CDR3 nucleotides are TGTGCCAGCAGCCCTACCCCCGGACTTGAGCAGTTCTTC. Translation: CASSPTPGLEQFF. The chain is built from TRBV5-5 and TRBJ2-1; weak D call: TRBD2 (5 bases). Germline V gene sequence: CDR1 SGHKS, CDR2 YYEKEE (reference sequence). V lost 4 bases to trimming and J lost 9 bases, with 14 bases between them. This CDR3 spans 13 amino acids.

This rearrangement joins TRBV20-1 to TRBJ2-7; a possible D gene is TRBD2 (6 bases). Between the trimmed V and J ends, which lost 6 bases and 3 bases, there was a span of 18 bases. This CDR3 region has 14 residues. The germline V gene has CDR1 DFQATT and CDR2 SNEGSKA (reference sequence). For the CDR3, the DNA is TGCAGTGCAATAGCGGTTCCCCGGGTCTACGAGCAGTACTTC. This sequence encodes CSAIAVPRVYEQYF.

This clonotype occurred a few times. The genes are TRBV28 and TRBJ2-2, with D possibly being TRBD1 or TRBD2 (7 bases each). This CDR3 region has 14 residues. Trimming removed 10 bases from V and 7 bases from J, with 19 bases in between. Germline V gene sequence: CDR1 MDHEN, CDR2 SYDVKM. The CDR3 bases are TGTGCCACCATCAGGGGGGGCCCCCGCGGGGAGCTGTTTTTT. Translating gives CATIRGGPRGELFF.

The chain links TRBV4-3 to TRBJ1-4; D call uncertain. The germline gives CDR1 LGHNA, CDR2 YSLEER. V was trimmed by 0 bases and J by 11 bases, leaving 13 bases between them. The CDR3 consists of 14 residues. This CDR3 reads CASSQELRIGKLFF. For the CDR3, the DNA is TGCGCCAGCAGCCAAGAATTGAGGATTGGGAAACTGTTTTTT.

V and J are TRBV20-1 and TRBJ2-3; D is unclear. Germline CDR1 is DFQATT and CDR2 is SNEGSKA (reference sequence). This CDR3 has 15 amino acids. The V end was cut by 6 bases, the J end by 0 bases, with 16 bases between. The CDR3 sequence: CSAPARNPSTDTQYF. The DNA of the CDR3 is TGCAGTGCGCCCGCTAGGAACCCTAGCACAGATACGCAGTATTTT.

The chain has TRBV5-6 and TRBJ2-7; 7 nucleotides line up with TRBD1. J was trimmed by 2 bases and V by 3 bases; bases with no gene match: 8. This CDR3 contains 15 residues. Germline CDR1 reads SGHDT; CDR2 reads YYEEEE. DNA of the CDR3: TGTGCCAGCAGCTCGTCGGACAGGTCCACCTACGAGCAGTACTTC. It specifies CASSSSDRSTYEQYF.

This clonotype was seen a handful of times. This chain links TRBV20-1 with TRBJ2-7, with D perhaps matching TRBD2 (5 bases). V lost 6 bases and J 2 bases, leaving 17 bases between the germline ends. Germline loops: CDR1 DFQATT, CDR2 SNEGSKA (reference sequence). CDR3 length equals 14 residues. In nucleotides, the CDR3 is TGCAGTGCCTACCCGGGATTTGGGGCCTACGAGCAGTACTTC. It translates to CSAYPGFGAYEQYF.

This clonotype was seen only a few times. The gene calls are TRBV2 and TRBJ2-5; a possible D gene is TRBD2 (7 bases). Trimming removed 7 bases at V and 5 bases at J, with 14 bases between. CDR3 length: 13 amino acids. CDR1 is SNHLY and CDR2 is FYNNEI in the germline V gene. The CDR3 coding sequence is TGTGCCAGCATCCGGGGGGCAGGGGAGACCCAGTACTTC. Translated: CASIRGAGETQYF.

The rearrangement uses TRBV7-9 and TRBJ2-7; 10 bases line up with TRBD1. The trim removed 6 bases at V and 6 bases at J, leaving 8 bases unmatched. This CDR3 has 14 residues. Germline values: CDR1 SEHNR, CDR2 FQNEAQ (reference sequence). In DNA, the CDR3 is TGTGCCAGCAGAGGAAGCCGGACAGGGGGCGAGCAGTACTTC. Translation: CASRGSRTGGEQYF.

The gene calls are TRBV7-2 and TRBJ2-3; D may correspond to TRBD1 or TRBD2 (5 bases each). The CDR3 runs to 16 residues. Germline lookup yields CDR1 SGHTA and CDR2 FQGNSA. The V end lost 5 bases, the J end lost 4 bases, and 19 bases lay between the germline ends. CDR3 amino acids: CASSPWGTSSPDTQYF. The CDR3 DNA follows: TGTGCCAGCAGCCCATGGGGCACTAGTAGCCCAGATACGCAGTATTTT.

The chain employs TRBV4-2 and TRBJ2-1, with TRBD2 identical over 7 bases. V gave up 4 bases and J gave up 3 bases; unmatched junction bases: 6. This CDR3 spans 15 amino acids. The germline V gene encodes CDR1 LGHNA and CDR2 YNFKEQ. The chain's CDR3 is CASSPVRGFYNEQFF. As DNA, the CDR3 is TGTGCCAGCAGCCCCGTGCGGGGGTTCTACAATGAGCAGTTCTTC.

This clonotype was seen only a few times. This CDR3 is CASGLWASGANVLTF. The DNA of the CDR3 is TGTGCCAGCGGACTGTGGGCTTCTGGGGCCAACGTCCTGACTTTC. The V and J genes are TRBV27 and TRBJ2-6; weak D call: TRBD2 (5 bases). This CDR3 has 15 residues. Germline V CDR1 and CDR2: MNHEY, SMNVEV (reference sequence). Trimming cost V 8 bases and J 1 base, with 12 bases left between them.

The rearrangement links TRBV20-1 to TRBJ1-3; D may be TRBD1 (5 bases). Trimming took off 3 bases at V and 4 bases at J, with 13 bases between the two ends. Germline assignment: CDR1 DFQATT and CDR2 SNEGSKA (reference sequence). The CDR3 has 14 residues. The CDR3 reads CSASSRVNGNTIYF. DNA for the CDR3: TGCAGTGCTAGTTCCAGGGTCAACGGAAACACCATATATTTT.

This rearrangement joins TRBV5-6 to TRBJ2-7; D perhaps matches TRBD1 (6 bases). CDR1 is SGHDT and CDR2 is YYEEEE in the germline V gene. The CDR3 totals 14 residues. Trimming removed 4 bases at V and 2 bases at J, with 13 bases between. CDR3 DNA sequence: TGTGCCAGCAGCGCGTGGGGACACACCTACGAGCAGTACTTC. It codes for CASSAWGHTYEQYF.

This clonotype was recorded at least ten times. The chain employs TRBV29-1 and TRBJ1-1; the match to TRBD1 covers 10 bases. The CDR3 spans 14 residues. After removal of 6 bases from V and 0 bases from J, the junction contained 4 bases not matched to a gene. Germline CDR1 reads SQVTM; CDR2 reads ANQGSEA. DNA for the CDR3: TGCAGCGTCACGACAGGGGGCCTGAACACTGAAGCTTTCTTT. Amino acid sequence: CSVTTGGLNTEAFF.

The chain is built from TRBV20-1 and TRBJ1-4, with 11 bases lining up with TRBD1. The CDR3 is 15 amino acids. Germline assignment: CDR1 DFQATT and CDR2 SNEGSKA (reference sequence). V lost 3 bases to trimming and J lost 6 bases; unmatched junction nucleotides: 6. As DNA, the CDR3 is TGCAGTGCTAGGTCTCCGGGACAGGGGGATGAAAAACTGTTTTTT. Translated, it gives CSARSPGQGDEKLFF.

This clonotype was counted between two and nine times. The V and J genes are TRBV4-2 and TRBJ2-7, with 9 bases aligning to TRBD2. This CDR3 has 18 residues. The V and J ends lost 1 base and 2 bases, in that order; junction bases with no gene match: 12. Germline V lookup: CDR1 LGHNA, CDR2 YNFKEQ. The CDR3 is CASSQVVSGSTGTYEQYF. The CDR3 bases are TGTGCCAGCAGCCAAGTGGTTAGCGGGAGTACGGGAACCTACGAGCAGTACTTC.